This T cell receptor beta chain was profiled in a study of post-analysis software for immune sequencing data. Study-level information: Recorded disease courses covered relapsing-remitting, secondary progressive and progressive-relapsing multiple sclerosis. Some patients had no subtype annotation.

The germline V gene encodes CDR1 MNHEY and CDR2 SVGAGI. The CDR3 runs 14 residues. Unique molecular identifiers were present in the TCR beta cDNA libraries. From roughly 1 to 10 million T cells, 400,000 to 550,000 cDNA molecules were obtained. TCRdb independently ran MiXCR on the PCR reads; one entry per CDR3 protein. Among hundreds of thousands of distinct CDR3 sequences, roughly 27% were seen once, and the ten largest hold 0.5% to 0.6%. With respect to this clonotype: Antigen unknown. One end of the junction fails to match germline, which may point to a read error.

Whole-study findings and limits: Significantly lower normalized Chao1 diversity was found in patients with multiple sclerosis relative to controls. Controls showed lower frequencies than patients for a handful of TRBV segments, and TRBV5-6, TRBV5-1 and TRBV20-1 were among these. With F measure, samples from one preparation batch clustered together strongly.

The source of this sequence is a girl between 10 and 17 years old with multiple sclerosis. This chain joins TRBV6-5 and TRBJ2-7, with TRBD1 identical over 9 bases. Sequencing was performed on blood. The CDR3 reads CASGYSDRGYEQYF. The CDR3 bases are TGTGCCAGCGGTTACTCGGACAGGGGTTACGAGCAGTACTTC.